One and the same sample provided the 14 T cell receptor beta chains below, sequenced in a study of OX40 agonist ivuxolimab in advanced cancers. Only in-frame clones appear in the TCRdb table, and some are missing; sequencing was by immunoSEQ multiplex PCR. The sample records under 95,000 clones, about 89% being singletons. Sequenced material: CD4+ or CD8+ T cells sorted from blood, taken in a trial of the OX40 agonist ivuxolimab. These receptors were obtained from an adult with an advanced solid tumor such as melanoma, head and neck, liver or kidney cancer.

The chain combines TRBV15 with TRBJ2-5; D perhaps matches TRBD1 (5 bases). CDR3 length equals 14 residues. Germline CDR1 and CDR2: LNHNV and YYDKDF (reference sequence). V dropped 0 bases and J dropped 5 bases, with 10 bases sitting between them. DNA for the CDR3: TGTGCCACCAGCAGAGATAGGGGTTACGAGACCCAGTACTTC. Encoded protein: CATSRDRGYETQYF.

The V and J genes are TRBV2 and TRBJ1-1; 7 bases line up with TRBD1. V trimming: 10 bases; J trimming: 0 bases; junction bases outside the gene matches: 14. The CDR3 extends over 16 amino acids. Germline CDR1 and CDR2: SNHLY and FYNNEI. This chain's CDR3 is CATSQGGGALNTEAFF. The CDR3 DNA reads as TGTGCCACCTCGCAAGGAGGGGGCGCCTTGAACACTGAAGCTTTCTTT.

The chain recombines TRBV4-3 with TRBJ1-2; D possibly corresponds to TRBD1 (6 bases). V lost 1 base, J lost 3 bases, and 12 bases lay in between. Germline CDR1 and CDR2: LGHNA and YSLEER. The CDR3 has 15 residues. CDR3 nucleotides: TGCGCCAGCAGCCAAGCACTACAGGGCGACTATGGCTACACCTTC. Translating gives CASSQALQGDYGYTF.

The rearrangement uses TRBV5-5 and TRBJ2-2, with 7 nucleotides matching TRBD1. Unmatched junction bases numbered 11, after V lost 4 bases and J lost 5 bases. CDR1 is SGHKS and CDR2 is YYEKEE in the germline V gene (reference sequence). This CDR3 has 16 amino acids. The CDR3 sequence: CASSLGRGLGTGELFF. DNA of the CDR3: TGTGCCAGCAGCCTGGGCAGGGGGTTGGGAACCGGGGAGCTGTTTTTT. The variable domain in full, with the rest retrieved from reference TRBV5-5 and TRBJ2-2, is DAGVTQSPTHLIKTRGQQVTLRCSPISGHKSVSWYQQVLGQGPQFIFQYYEKEERGRGNFPDRFSARQFPNYSSELNVNALLLGDSALYLCASSLGRGLGTGELFFGEGSRLTVL.

CDR3 region: CASSLLAGAHNEQFF. In nucleotides, the CDR3 is TGTGCCAGCAGCCTTTTAGCGGGAGCGCACAATGAGCAGTTCTTC. J is TRBJ2-1 and V is TRBV6-4, with TRBD2 identical over 9 bases. Germline-derived CDR1 and CDR2 are MRHNA and SNTAGT. Germline trimming cut 6 bases from V and 5 bases from J; bases unmatched to any gene: 8. The CDR3 is 15 residues long.

The rearrangement links TRBV27 to TRBJ2-7, with D perhaps TRBD1 or TRBD2 (5 bases each). The CDR3 consists of 15 residues. Germline V CDR1 and CDR2: MNHEY, SMNVEV (reference sequence). V shed 3 bases and J shed 6 bases, with 18 bases lying between them. Here the CDR3 reads CASSLRGEGLREQYF. CDR3 DNA: TGTGCCAGCAGTTTGAGGGGTGAGGGGCTGCGCGAGCAGTACTTC.

The chain links TRBV27 to TRBJ1-3; 7 bases agree with TRBD1. This CDR3 has 16 residues. V was clipped by 2 bases and J by 2 bases; unmatched bases: 6. In germline, CDR1 is MNHEY, CDR2 SMNVEV (reference sequence). The CDR3 DNA reads TGTGCCAGCAGTTTAACGGGACAGATCCCTGGAAACACCATATATTTT. As protein: CASSLTGQIPGNTIYF.

This sequence joins TRBV7-9 and TRBJ1-1; 9 nucleotides line up with TRBD1. The germline CDR1 and CDR2 sequences are SEHNR and FQNEAQ (reference sequence). This CDR3 region has 15 residues. Trimming at V came to 4 bases and at J to 0 bases, leaving 3 bases not matched to a gene. The CDR3 coding sequence is TGTGCCAGCAGCTGGGACAGGGCGATGAACACTGAAGCTTTCTTT. Protein: CASSWDRAMNTEAFF.

The chain uses TRBV25-1 and TRBJ1-1; tentative D call: TRBD1 (5 bases). With 3 bases removed from V and 2 bases from J, the gap between germline ends came to 10 bases. CDR3 length equals 14 residues. The germline V gene has CDR1 MGHDK and CDR2 SYGVNS. The CDR3, as DNA: TGTGCCAGCAGTGAGATGGGGCTTAACACTGAAGCTTTCTTT. Its protein product is CASSEMGLNTEAFF.

V usage is TRBV15 and J usage is TRBJ2-3; 8 nucleotides agree with TRBD2. The CDR3 covers 17 residues. Germline-derived CDR1 and CDR2 are LNHNV and YYDKDF (reference sequence). The V and J ends lost 0 bases and 1 base, in that order; junction bases with no gene match: 6. CDR3: CATSREAGARGTDTQYF. In DNA form, the CDR3 reads TGTGCCACCAGCAGAGAAGCGGGAGCGAGGGGCACAGATACGCAGTATTTT.

This chain connects TRBV5-5 to TRBJ1-4; a possible D gene is TRBD1 (6 bases). The CDR3 loop spans 15 amino acids. Germline values: CDR1 SGHKS, CDR2 YYEKEE (reference sequence). Trimming cost V 5 bases and J 2 bases, with 13 bases left between them. The CDR3 DNA follows: TGTGCCAGCAGTTACCGACAGGCGACTAATGAAAAACTGTTTTTT. It translates to CASSYRQATNEKLFF.

This clone was seen just once. The chain joins TRBV5-4 to TRBJ2-3; 8 bases match TRBD2. The CDR3 runs to 16 residues. Germline V CDR1 and CDR2: SGHNT, YYREEE (reference sequence). V shed 3 bases, J shed 4 bases, and the junction held 10 bases outside the gene matches. The CDR3 region has the DNA TGTGCCAGCAGCTCCGGGACTAGGGGTGGTGCAGATACGCAGTATTTT. Translating it yields CASSSGTRGGADTQYF.

The J gene is TRBJ2-1, the V gene TRBV6-6; D remains unclear. The CDR3 sequence is 15 residues long. V lost 2 bases to trimming and J lost 0 bases, with 8 bases between them. The V gene's germline CDR1 is MNHNY and CDR2 SVGAGI (reference sequence). The CDR3 loop reads CASSYSVTSYNEQFF. The CDR3 region has the DNA TGTGCCAGCAGTTACAGCGTGACCTCCTACAATGAGCAGTTCTTC.

This clone was seen a single time. The chain uses TRBV9 and TRBJ2-7; 7 nucleotides align to TRBD1. The CDR3 loop spans 16 amino acids. V lost 0 bases to trimming and J lost 6 bases; unmatched junction nucleotides: 12. The germline gives CDR1 SGDLS, CDR2 YYNGEE. CDR3 region: CASSVASGTVLGEQYF. The DNA for the CDR3 is TGTGCCAGCAGCGTAGCTTCAGGGACAGTATTAGGCGAGCAGTACTTC.